This entry lists 29 T cell receptor beta chains sequenced from one sample in a study of blood T cell repertoires in COVID-19. The protocol was immunoSEQ multiplex PCR, while the TCRdb copy is restricted to in-frame clones and leaves out a portion. Among roughly 30,000 clones listed, roughly 85% were seen once. Material for sequencing was peripheral blood. These receptor sequences come from a human donor in a cohort sampled during active COVID-19.

J is TRBJ2-5 and V is TRBV5-1, with D possibly being TRBD1 (6 bases). CDR3 length: 13 amino acids. V was clipped by 1 base and J by 5 bases, with 9 bases between them. Germline CDR1 reads SGHRS; CDR2 reads YFSETQ. The CDR3 sequence: CASSLPQGETQYF. CDR3 in DNA: TGCGCCAGCAGCTTGCCCCAGGGGGAGACCCAGTACTTC.

J is TRBJ2-5 and V is TRBV14; D unresolved. This CDR3 has 15 amino acids. Deletions cut 2 bases from V and 7 bases from J, with 17 bases between. The germline CDR1 and CDR2 sequences are SGHDN and FVKESK. The CDR3 sequence is CASSQPQTLFGTQYF. In nucleotides, the CDR3 is TGTGCCAGCAGCCAACCCCAAACCCTATTCGGGACCCAGTACTTC.

This chain links TRBV5-1 with TRBJ2-2; 7 positions agree with TRBD1. CDR1 is SGHRS and CDR2 is YFSETQ in the germline V gene. Trimming removed 4 bases from V and 4 bases from J; junction bases left unmatched: 7. This CDR3 is 15 amino acids long. Written as DNA, the CDR3 is TGCGCCAGCAGCACCGGACAGGAGTCCACCGGGGAGCTGTTTTTT. This gives the protein CASSTGQESTGELFF.

This chain joins TRBV14 and TRBJ1-4; no firm D call. Germline V gene lookup returns CDR1 SGHDN and CDR2 FVKESK. V lost 0 bases and J lost 7, with 3 bases in between. The length of the CDR3 is 12 residues. CDR3 bases: TGTGCCAGCAGCCAAGACCTTGAAAAACTGTTTTTT. Encoded protein: CASSQDLEKLFF.

V and J are TRBV7-9 and TRBJ1-2; TRBD1 might be the D (6 bases). The germline CDR1 and CDR2 sequences are SEHNR and FQNEAQ (reference sequence). Trimming shortened V by 1 base and J by 8 bases, and 11 bases separated the two germline ends. The CDR3 has 13 residues. CDR3 bases: TGTGCCAGCAGCTTAGAGGGGGATGGCGGCTACACCTTC. This codes for CASSLEGDGGYTF.

V usage is TRBV11-3 and J usage is TRBJ2-7; D is undetermined. Looked up from germline, CDR1 is SGHNT and CDR2 is YENEEA. The ends were cut back, 4 bases at V and 0 bases at J, with 13 bases in the middle. There are 15 residues in the CDR3. CDR3 loop: CASSSGSASSYEQYF. As DNA, the CDR3 is TGTGCCAGCAGCTCTGGGTCTGCTAGCTCCTACGAGCAGTACTTC.

The chain is built from TRBV10-1 and TRBJ2-3, with D possibly matching TRBD1 (5 bases). The V end lost 5 bases, the J end lost 0 bases, and 15 bases lay between the germline ends. This CDR3 has 16 amino acids. Germline CDR1 WNHNN, CDR2 SYGVQD (reference sequence). The CDR3 DNA is TGCGCCAGCAGTCCCACCAAGGGGCTGAGCACAGATACGCAGTATTTT. Translating gives CASSPTKGLSTDTQYF.

The chain recombines TRBV10-3 with TRBJ2-1; 9 bases fit TRBD2. The V gene's germline CDR1 is ENHRY and CDR2 SYGVKD. The V segment lost 8 bases and the J segment 5 bases; nucleotides outside the gene matches: 4. The CDR3 loop spans 13 amino acids. CDR3 in amino acids: CAIRGRADNEQFF. DNA for the CDR3: TGTGCCATCCGCGGGAGGGCCGACAATGAGCAGTTCTTC.

This chain joins TRBV19 and TRBJ2-2; 8 positions agree with TRBD2. CDR3 size: 16 residues. CDR1 and CDR2 from the germline V gene are LNHDA and SQIVND (reference sequence). J gave up 6 bases and V 0 bases, and 6 bases lay outside the gene matches. The CDR3 is CASSIESGREPGELFF. As DNA, the CDR3 is TGTGCCAGTAGTATAGAAAGCGGGAGAGAGCCCGGGGAGCTGTTTTTT. Combining the CDR3 with reference TRBV19 and TRBJ2-2 gives the whole variable domain DGGITQSPKYLFRKEGQNVTLSCEQNLNHDAMYWYRQDPGQGLRLIYYSQIVNDFQKGDIAEGYSVSREKKESFPLTVTSAQKNPTAFYLCASSIESGREPGELFFGEGSRLTVL.

This clone was observed once. The genes are TRBV24-1 and TRBJ1-4; weak D call: TRBD1 (6 bases). The germline V gene encodes CDR1 KGHDR and CDR2 SFDVKD. V lost 1 base, J lost 8 bases, and 19 bases lay in between. This CDR3 has 17 residues. CDR3 protein: CATSDLKAPAGGEKLFF. CDR3 in DNA: TGTGCCACCAGTGATTTAAAGGCCCCCGCGGGGGGCGAAAAACTGTTTTTT.

This chain joins TRBV11-2 and TRBJ2-5, with 11 bases lining up with TRBD2. The CDR3 runs 16 residues. V lost 0 bases to trimming and J lost 4 bases; unmatched junction nucleotides: 4. From germline, CDR1 is SGHAT and CDR2 FQNNGV. The CDR3 region is CASSLDRLAGGETQYF. The CDR3 DNA reads as TGTGCCAGCAGCTTAGACCGTCTAGCGGGAGGAGAGACCCAGTACTTC. The full variable domain, its missing parts supplied by reference TRBV11-2 and TRBJ2-5, is EAGVAQSPRYKIIEKRQSVAFWCNPISGHATLYWYQQILGQGPKLLIQFQNNGVVDDSQLPKDRFSAERLKGVDSTLKIQPAKLEDSAVYLCASSLDRLAGGETQYFGPGTRLLVL.

The chain carries TRBV5-1 and TRBJ1-2; D might be TRBD1 (5 bases). Germline V gene lookup returns CDR1 SGHRS and CDR2 YFSETQ. Trimming stripped 2 bases from V and 2 bases from J, with 13 bases between. The length of the CDR3 is 15 residues. As DNA, the CDR3 is TGCGCCAGCAGCTTAGGAGACAGAGCGAACTATGGCTACACCTTC. Protein: CASSLGDRANYGYTF.

The chain carries TRBV5-1 and TRBJ2-3, with TRBD2 matching over 10 bases. With V trimmed by 1 base and J by 1 base, 6 bases remained unmatched. This CDR3 region has 17 residues. The germline CDR1 and CDR2 sequences are SGHRS and YFSETQ. The CDR3 DNA reads as TGCGCCAGCAGCTTGAGAGCTAGCGGGGGAGGCACAGATACGCAGTATTTT. This encodes CASSLRASGGGTDTQYF.

V and J are TRBV27 and TRBJ1-1; 7 positions match TRBD1. From germline, CDR1 is MNHEY and CDR2 SMNVEV (reference sequence). Trimming removed 5 bases from V and 5 bases from J; junction bases left unmatched: 5. The CDR3 is 13 amino acids. The chain's CDR3 is CASSPTGSTEAFF. For the CDR3, the DNA is TGTGCCAGCAGTCCGACAGGGTCAACTGAAGCTTTCTTT.

The V gene is TRBV11-2, the J gene TRBJ2-7; D gene unclear. The CDR3 runs 13 residues. V lost 5 bases and J lost 3, with 11 bases in between. The germline CDR1 and CDR2 sequences are SGHAT and FQNNGV. The CDR3: CASSVGPDYEQYF. The CDR3 DNA reads TGTGCCAGCAGCGTTGGGCCTGACTACGAGCAGTACTTC.

In its sample, this clone was seen once. This chain joins TRBV7-9 and TRBJ1-5; tentatively, D is TRBD1 (6 bases). Trimming cost V 0 bases and J 5 bases, with 8 bases left between them. The CDR3 is 14 residues long. CDR1 is SEHNR, CDR2 FQNEAQ, per germline (reference sequence). The CDR3 reads CASSLAGGDQPQHF. The CDR3 DNA reads TGTGCCAGCAGCTTAGCAGGGGGGGATCAGCCCCAGCATTTT.

This CDR3 reads CASSLQALGDYGYTF. CDR3 in DNA: TGTGCCAGCAGCCTTCAGGCCCTCGGGGACTATGGCTACACCTTC. This sequence joins TRBV7-2 and TRBJ1-2; the D is unclear. In germline, CDR1 is SGHTA, CDR2 FQGNSA. CDR3 length: 15 amino acids. V shed 5 bases and J shed 3 bases, with 16 bases lying between them.

The gene calls are TRBV5-1 and TRBJ2-3, with D tentatively TRBD1 (5 bases). The germline gives CDR1 SGHRS, CDR2 YFSETQ. V dropped 4 bases and J dropped 4 bases, with 13 bases sitting between them. The CDR3 loop spans 14 amino acids. The CDR3 region has the DNA TGCGCCAGCAGCACCGGCCAGGGCCCAGATACGCAGTATTTT. Translated: CASSTGQGPDTQYF. The full variable domain, with the rest looked up from reference TRBV5-1 and TRBJ2-3, is KAGVTQTPRYLIKTRGQQVTLSCSPISGHRSVSWYQQTPGQGLQFLFEYFSETQRNKGNFPGRFSGRQFSNSRSEMNVSTLELGDSALYLCASSTGQGPDTQYFGPGTRLTVL.

This chain uses TRBV3-1 (or the pseudogene TRBV3-2) with TRBJ2-1; perhaps TRBD1 as D (7 bases). The germline V gene encodes CDR1 LGHDT and CDR2 YNNKEL (reference sequence). Trimming took 4 bases from V and 7 from J, leaving 17 bases between them. CDR3 size: 15 residues. CDR3 amino acids: CASSPRRGASNEQFF. The CDR3 nucleotides read TGTGCCAGCAGCCCCCGCAGGGGGGCTTCGAATGAGCAGTTCTTC.

This clone was observed once. The chain couples TRBV10-3 to TRBJ1-4; 7 bases align to TRBD1. The ends lost 7 bases at V and 0 bases at J; junction bases unmatched: 14. This CDR3 is built from 18 residues. Germline V lookup: CDR1 ENHRY, CDR2 SYGVKD. The CDR3 DNA follows: TGTGCCATCACCCCAGGGGGAACGAGTGCTGCAACTAATGAAAAACTGTTTTTT. This encodes CAITPGGTSAATNEKLFF.

Turning to this clone: At one end the junction does not follow the germline gene, possibly because of a read error. The chain joins TRBV25-1 to TRBJ2-4; D not certain. This CDR3 is built from 8 residues. In germline, CDR1 is MGHDK, CDR2 SYGVNS. The CDR3 nucleotides are TGTGCCAGCAGTCGATTCGGGTTC. The encoded protein is CASSRFGF.

The chain recombines TRBV7-9 with TRBJ2-7; 7 nucleotides agree with TRBD1. This CDR3 contains 14 residues. Unmatched junction bases numbered 7, after V lost 5 bases and J lost 3 bases. Germline CDR1 and CDR2: SEHNR and FQNEAQ (reference sequence). The CDR3 sequence is CASSRAGGRYEQYF. The CDR3 region has the DNA TGTGCCAGCAGCAGAGCAGGGGGTCGCTACGAGCAGTACTTC.

The chain is built from TRBV3-1 (or the pseudogene TRBV3-2) and TRBJ2-7, with D perhaps TRBD2 (7 bases). From germline, CDR1 is LGHDT and CDR2 YNNKEL (reference sequence). V was shortened by 8 bases and J by 2 bases, with 13 bases between the two germline ends. The CDR3 totals 13 residues. The CDR3 loop is CASGGAGAYEQYF. CDR3 DNA: TGTGCCAGCGGGGGGGCGGGAGCCTACGAGCAGTACTTC.

This clone came up once. The chain uses TRBV6-4 and TRBJ1-2, with 7 nucleotides matching TRBD1. The CDR3 loop spans 13 amino acids. Losses at the gene ends were 5 bases for V and 3 bases for J; bases not matched to a gene: 3. Germline assignment: CDR1 MRHNA and CDR2 SNTAGT. The CDR3 reads CASSPGTDYGYTF. The CDR3 region has the DNA TGTGCCAGCAGTCCCGGGACAGACTATGGCTACACCTTC.

V and J are TRBV14 and TRBJ1-5, with 7 bases aligning to TRBD1. CDR1 and CDR2 from the germline V gene are SGHDN and FVKESK. CDR3 length equals 13 residues. V lost 2 bases to trimming and J lost 6 bases; unmatched junction nucleotides: 1. CDR3 nucleotide sequence: TGTGCCAGCAGCCAACAGGGGGGTCAGCCCCAGCATTTT. Its protein product is CASSQQGGQPQHF.

V usage is TRBV11-2 and J usage is TRBJ1-1; D not resolved. Per the germline V gene, CDR1 is SGHAT and CDR2 is FQNNGV. This CDR3 has 11 residues. Trimming pared 8 bases from V and 11 bases from J, leaving 15 bases between. The CDR3 region has the DNA TGTGCCAGCCGTGGTAGGTTCGGGGCTTTCTTT. Protein product: CASRGRFGAFF.

J is TRBJ2-7 and V is TRBV7-2; 10 nucleotides line up with TRBD2. Germline assignment: CDR1 SGHTA and CDR2 FQGNSA. The CDR3 has 15 amino acids. V shed 3 bases and J 0 bases; nucleotides not matched to a gene: 2. The CDR3 sequence is CASSLGLAPSYEQYF. DNA for the CDR3: TGTGCCAGCAGCTTGGGACTAGCGCCCTCCTACGAGCAGTACTTC.

This clone has only one observation. V gene TRBV11-3 combines with J gene TRBJ2-2, with a tentative D call TRBD2 (6 bases). Trimming left V 1 base short and J 7 bases short, with 13 bases between. This CDR3 comprises 15 residues. Germline V gene sequence: CDR1 SGHNT, CDR2 YENEEA. This CDR3 is CASSLGVWGGGELFF. The CDR3 nucleotides are TGTGCCAGCAGCTTAGGCGTATGGGGAGGCGGGGAGCTGTTTTTT. The full variable domain, with the rest looked up from reference TRBV11-3 and TRBJ2-2, is EAGVVQSPRYKIIEKKQPVAFWCNPISGHNTLYWYLQNLGQGPELLIRYENEEAVDDSQLPKDRFSAERLKGVDSTLKIQPAELGDSAVYLCASSLGVWGGGELFFGEGSRLTVL.

The gene calls are TRBV7-2 and TRBJ1-5; 9 nucleotides align to TRBD1. Trimming removed 5 bases from V and 7 bases from J; junction bases left unmatched: 3. CDR1 is SGHTA and CDR2 is FQGNSA in the germline V gene. The CDR3 length is 13 residues. The CDR3 DNA reads TGTGCCAGCAGCCCGGGACAGGGCCAGCCCCAGCATTTT. Its protein is CASSPGQGQPQHF.